One sample yielded the 7 T cell receptor beta chains listed below, sequenced in a study of T cell responses to AZD1222 COVID-19 vaccine. Sequencing was performed with immunoSEQ multiplex PCR; in TCRdb, only in-frame clones are kept and a portion is missing. The sample consists of about 140,000 clones, around 90% of them appearing once. Here the sequenced sample was peripheral blood, taken 28 days after the second AZD1222 dose. All receptors derive from an adult who received the AZD1222 COVID-19 vaccine.

V usage is TRBV4-1 and J usage is TRBJ1-2; no firm D call. Trimming pared 0 bases from V and 2 bases from J, leaving 13 bases between. This CDR3 spans 16 amino acids. Germline-derived CDR1 and CDR2 are MGHRA and YSYEKL. The CDR3 nucleotides read TGCGCCAGCAGCCAAGACGCCGGCAGCCTAAACTATGGCTACACCTTC. It translates to CASSQDAGSLNYGYTF.

The J gene is TRBJ2-5, the V gene TRBV27; tentative D call: TRBD1 (5 bases). V lost 6 bases and J lost 5, with 13 bases in between. This CDR3 is 13 amino acids long. Germline CDR1 is MNHEY and CDR2 is SMNVEV (reference sequence). The CDR3 DNA reads as TGTGCCAGCAGCTCCAGGGTGGGGGAGACCCAGTACTTC. It yields the protein CASSSRVGETQYF.

The chain is built from TRBV5-1 and TRBJ1-5; D unclear. The germline V gene has CDR1 SGHRS and CDR2 YFSETQ. V was pared by 0 bases and J by 6 bases, with 10 bases between. The CDR3 is 14 residues long. The CDR3 bases are TGCGCCAGCAGCTTGGGTGACCAGGCTCAGCCCCAGCATTTT. This codes for CASSLGDQAQPQHF.

This clone came up a few times. The chain uses TRBV19 and TRBJ2-5, with 9 bases aligning to TRBD2. The germline V gene has CDR1 LNHDA and CDR2 SQIVND (reference sequence). The CDR3 is made up of 20 amino acids. V lost 7 bases and J lost 3; bases outside the gene matches: 24. Here the CDR3 reads CASTKSLPSLAGRYEETQYF. The DNA for the CDR3 is TGTGCCAGTACCAAATCGCTCCCCTCTCTAGCGGGGAGGTACGAAGAGACCCAGTACTTC.

CDR3 coding DNA: TGTGCCAGCAGCGTCCACTTCCAACTTCGCTATGGCTACACCTTC. It specifies CASSVHFQLRYGYTF. This chain links TRBV6-5 with TRBJ1-2, with no clear D. Germline V CDR1 and CDR2: MNHEY, SVGAGI. V was shortened by 6 bases and J by 4 bases, with 18 bases between the two germline ends. This CDR3 region has 15 residues.

This chain connects TRBV4-1 to TRBJ2-2; D is perhaps TRBD2 (5 bases). The CDR3 spans 15 residues. Between the trimmed V and J ends, which lost 1 base and 7 bases, there was a span of 13 bases. Germline V gives CDR1 MGHRA, CDR2 YSYEKL. The CDR3 DNA sequence: TGCGCCAGCAGCCAAGTCTTTGATAGCGTCGGGGAGCTGTTTTTT. The encoded protein is CASSQVFDSVGELFF.

V gene TRBV30 combines with J gene TRBJ1-4; D unclear. V lost 2 bases and J lost 15, with 19 bases in between. The CDR3 is 13 residues long. Germline loops: CDR1 GTSNPN, CDR2 SVGIG (reference sequence). The CDR3 reads CAWSSERSPRVFF. The CDR3 DNA follows: TGTGCCTGGAGTTCAGAGAGATCGCCAAGAGTGTTTTTT.